These T cell receptor beta chains were read from a single sample in a study of beta chain features in type 1 diabetes. Clones were sequenced by immunoSEQ multiplex PCR, and TCRdb holds only the in-frame ones, with some missing. The sample shows over 150,000 clones, 10% to 15% of them seen only once. The sample consisted of central memory CD4+ T cells from blood. These receptors came from a woman aged 18-29 years in good health. The conserved cysteine and the conserved F or W are not part of the CDR3 here. A D gene is named only where the DNA matches it firmly.

j_call: TRBJ1-2
d_call: NA
v_call: TRBV14
cdr3_aa: ASSPRGTPSRYGYT

j_call: TRBJ2-5
d_call: NA
v_call: TRBV9
cdr3_aa: ASSVHGRGETQY

j_call: TRBJ2-1
d_call: NA
v_call: TRBV5-6
cdr3_aa: ASSPGLLSYNEQF

j_call: TRBJ2-3
d_call: TRBD1
v_call: TRBV29-1
cdr3_aa: SPRGQGGDTQY

j_call: TRBJ1-1
d_call: TRBD1
v_call: TRBV20-1
cdr3_aa: SPQGSTEAF

j_call: TRBJ2-4
d_call: NA
v_call: TRBV28
cdr3_aa: ASSPTGQGVNIQY

j_call: TRBJ2-1
d_call: NA
v_call: TRBV7-2
cdr3_aa: ASSLDGTSYNEQF

j_call: TRBJ1-1
d_call: TRBD1
v_call: TRBV6-1
cdr3_aa: ASSSRDRDTEAF

j_call: TRBJ1-1
d_call: NA
v_call: TRBV28
cdr3_aa: ASKDSNTEAF

j_call: TRBJ2-1
d_call: TRBD2
v_call: TRBV14
cdr3_aa: ASSHLAGGPYNEQF

j_call: TRBJ2-3
d_call: TRBD2
v_call: TRBV11-2
cdr3_aa: ASSPGLASTDTQY

j_call: TRBJ2-5
d_call: NA
v_call: TRBV7-9
cdr3_aa: ASSLDWEEKTQY

j_call: TRBJ2-1
d_call: TRBD2
v_call: TRBV7-2
cdr3_aa: ASSTAGTSGSYEQF

j_call: TRBJ2-7
d_call: NA
v_call: TRBV5-1
cdr3_aa: ASSLSQGNYEQY

j_call: TRBJ2-3
d_call: TRBD2
v_call: TRBV5-1
cdr3_aa: ASSLGGGSTDTQY

j_call: TRBJ2-3
d_call: TRBD2
v_call: TRBV6-5
cdr3_aa: ASSSKTSPGTQY

j_call: TRBJ1-5
d_call: NA
v_call: TRBV10-3
cdr3_aa: ATAGTPDQPQH

j_call: TRBJ2-3
d_call: NA
v_call: TRBV30
cdr3_aa: AWSVLSLDTQY

j_call: TRBJ2-3
d_call: TRBD2
v_call: TRBV7-2
cdr3_aa: ASSTPGLAGGPDTQY

j_call: TRBJ2-6
d_call: NA
v_call: TRBV19
cdr3_aa: ASNPTGSGANVLT

j_call: TRBJ1-1
d_call: TRBD1
v_call: TRBV6-5
cdr3_aa: ASSVLRTGFAF

j_call: TRBJ2-7
d_call: TRBD1
v_call: TRBV14
cdr3_aa: ASNRGRGEQY

j_call: TRBJ2-5
d_call: TRBD1
v_call: TRBV13
cdr3_aa: ASSSSPGTEKETQY

j_call: TRBJ2-2
d_call: NA
v_call: TRBV18
cdr3_aa: ASSPRSYTGELF

j_call: TRBJ2-1
d_call: TRBD2
v_call: TRBV11-2
cdr3_aa: ASSSGSGRGGLNEQF

j_call: TRBJ1-1
d_call: NA
v_call: TRBV28
cdr3_aa: ASSPSLNTEAF

j_call: TRBJ2-7
d_call: TRBD2
v_call: TRBV18
cdr3_aa: ASSRTGGTSGSYEQY

j_call: TRBJ2-1
d_call: TRBD2
v_call: TRBV4-1
cdr3_aa: ASSRTLRPVGAGGHNEQF

j_call: TRBJ2-4
d_call: TRBD1
v_call: TRBV4-3
cdr3_aa: ASSQRTGQGNIQY

j_call: TRBJ1-2
d_call: NA
v_call: TRBV4-1
cdr3_aa: ASSQDVYAEIYGYT

j_call: TRBJ1-5
d_call: NA
v_call: TRBV25-1
cdr3_aa: ASSDQFSNQPQH

j_call: TRBJ1-1
d_call: NA
v_call: TRBV19
cdr3_aa: ASTGGLYAEAF

j_call: TRBJ2-3
d_call: NA
v_call: TRBV9
cdr3_aa: ASRKGQGTDTQY

j_call: TRBJ1-2
d_call: NA
v_call: TRBV5-8
cdr3_aa: ASSLARNYGYT

j_call: TRBJ2-5
d_call: TRBD2
v_call: TRBV19
cdr3_aa: ASSIPRGGRQHKETQY

j_call: TRBJ1-4
d_call: TRBD1
v_call: TRBV19
cdr3_aa: ASSDRGRNEKLF

j_call: TRBJ1-5
d_call: NA
v_call: TRBV5-5
cdr3_aa: ASSLAGSSHQPQH

j_call: TRBJ2-3
d_call: NA
v_call: TRBV2
cdr3_aa: ASTQTRSTDTQY

j_call: TRBJ2-2
d_call: TRBD1
v_call: TRBV5-1
cdr3_aa: ASTQGENTGELF

j_call: TRBJ2-2
d_call: NA
v_call: TRBV11-2
cdr3_aa: ASSFWSTNTGELF

j_call: TRBJ2-2
d_call: NA
v_call: TRBV7-2
cdr3_aa: ASTLSGAGELF

j_call: TRBJ2-3
d_call: TRBD1
v_call: TRBV7-2
cdr3_aa: ASSLRGQGGRVDTQY